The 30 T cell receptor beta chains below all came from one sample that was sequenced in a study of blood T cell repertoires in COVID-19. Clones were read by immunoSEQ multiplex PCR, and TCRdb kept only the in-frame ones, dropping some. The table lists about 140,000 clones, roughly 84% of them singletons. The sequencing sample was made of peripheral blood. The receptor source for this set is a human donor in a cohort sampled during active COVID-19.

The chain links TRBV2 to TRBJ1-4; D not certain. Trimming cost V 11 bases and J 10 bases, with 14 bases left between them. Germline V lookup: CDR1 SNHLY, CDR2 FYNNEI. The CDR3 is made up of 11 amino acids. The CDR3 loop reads CAGSSEGKLFF. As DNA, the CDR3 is TGTGCCGGAAGCTCGGAGGGAAAACTGTTTTTT.

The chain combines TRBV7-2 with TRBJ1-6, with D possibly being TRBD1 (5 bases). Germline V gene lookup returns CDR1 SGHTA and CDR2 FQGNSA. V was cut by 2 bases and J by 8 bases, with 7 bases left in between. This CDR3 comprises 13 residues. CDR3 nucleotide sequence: TGTGCCAGCAGCTTAATCAGGGATTCACCCCTCCACTTT. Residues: CASSLIRDSPLHF.

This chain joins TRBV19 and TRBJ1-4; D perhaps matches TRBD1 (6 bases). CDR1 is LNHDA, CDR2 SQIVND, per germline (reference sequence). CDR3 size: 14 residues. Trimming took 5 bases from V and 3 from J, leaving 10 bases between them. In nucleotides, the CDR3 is TGTGCCAGTAGTCACAGGGAGTCTAATGAAAAACTGTTTTTT. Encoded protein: CASSHRESNEKLFF.

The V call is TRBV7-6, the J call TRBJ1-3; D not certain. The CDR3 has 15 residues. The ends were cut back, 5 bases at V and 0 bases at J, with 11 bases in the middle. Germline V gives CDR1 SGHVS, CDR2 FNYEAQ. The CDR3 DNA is TGTGCCAGCAGCACCGGACTCGACTCTGGAAACACCATATATTTT. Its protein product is CASSTGLDSGNTIYF.

Here the CDR3 reads CASRSRGLSTDTQYF. CDR3 sequence (DNA): TGCGCCAGCAGGTCCAGGGGCCTTAGCACAGATACGCAGTATTTT. The chain employs TRBV5-1 and TRBJ2-3; weak D call: TRBD1 (6 bases). This CDR3 is 15 amino acids long. CDR1 is SGHRS and CDR2 is YFSETQ in the germline V gene. V lost 5 bases and J lost 0, with 13 bases in between.

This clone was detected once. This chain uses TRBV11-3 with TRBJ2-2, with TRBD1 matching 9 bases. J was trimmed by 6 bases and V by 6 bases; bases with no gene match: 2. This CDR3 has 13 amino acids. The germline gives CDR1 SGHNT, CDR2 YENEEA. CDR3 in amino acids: CASRQGAAGELFF. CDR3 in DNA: TGTGCCAGCAGACAGGGGGCGGCCGGGGAGCTGTTTTTT.

The CDR3 nucleotides are TGTGCCAGTAGTATAGGGGACAGCTCACCGTACTTC. This gives the protein CASSIGDSSPYF. The chain links TRBV19 to TRBJ2-5; 7 positions agree with TRBD1. CDR1 is LNHDA, CDR2 SQIVND, per germline (reference sequence). V shed 1 base, J shed 13 bases, and the junction held 6 bases outside the gene matches. The CDR3 runs 12 residues.

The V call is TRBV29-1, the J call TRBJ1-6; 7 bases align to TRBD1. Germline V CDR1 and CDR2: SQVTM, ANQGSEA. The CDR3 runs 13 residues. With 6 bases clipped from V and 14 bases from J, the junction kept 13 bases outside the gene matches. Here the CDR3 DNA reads TGCAGCGTGACACTAGGACAGGCCGGGGCCCTCCACTTT. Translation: CSVTLGQAGALHF. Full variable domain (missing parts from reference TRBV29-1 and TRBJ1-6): SAVISQKPSRDICQRGTSLTIQCQVDSQVTMMFWYRQQPGQSLTLIATANQGSEATYESGFVIDKFPISRPNLTFSTLTVSNMSPEDSSIYLCSVTLGQAGALHFGNGTRLTVT.

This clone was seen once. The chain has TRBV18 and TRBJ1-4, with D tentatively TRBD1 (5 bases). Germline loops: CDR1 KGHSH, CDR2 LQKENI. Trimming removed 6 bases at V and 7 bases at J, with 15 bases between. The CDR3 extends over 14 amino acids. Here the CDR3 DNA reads TGTGCCAGCTCCCAGGCAGGGTCCGCTGAAAAACTGTTTTTT. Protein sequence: CASSQAGSAEKLFF.

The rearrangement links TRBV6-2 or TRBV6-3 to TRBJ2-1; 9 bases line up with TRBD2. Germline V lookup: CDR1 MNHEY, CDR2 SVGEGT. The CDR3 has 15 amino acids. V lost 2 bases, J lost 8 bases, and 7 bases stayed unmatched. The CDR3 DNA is TGTGCCAGCAGTTACGGGTCAGCGGGGGGTCATGAGCAGTTCTTC. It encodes CASSYGSAGGHEQFF.

The CDR3 nucleotides read TGTGCCAGCAGCTTAGCTTACGGGACAGGGAAATACTATGGCTACACCTTC. Its translation is CASSLAYGTGKYYGYTF. The rearrangement joins TRBV7-8 to TRBJ1-2; 9 nucleotides align to TRBD1. Germline CDR1 SGHVS, CDR2 FQNEAQ. After removal of 0 bases from V and 3 bases from J, the junction contained 8 bases not matched to a gene. The CDR3 is made up of 17 amino acids.

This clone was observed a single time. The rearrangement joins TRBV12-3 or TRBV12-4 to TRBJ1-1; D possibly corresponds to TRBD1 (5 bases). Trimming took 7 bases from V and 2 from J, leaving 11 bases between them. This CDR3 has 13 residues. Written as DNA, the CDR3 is TGTGCCAGCAACGGACAAGCTAACACTGAAGCTTTCTTT. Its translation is CASNGQANTEAFF.

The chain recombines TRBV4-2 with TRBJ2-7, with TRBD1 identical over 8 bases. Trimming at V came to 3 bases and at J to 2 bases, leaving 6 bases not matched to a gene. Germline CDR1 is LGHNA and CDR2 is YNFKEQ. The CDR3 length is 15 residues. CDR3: CASSQRQGTTYEQYF. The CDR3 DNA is TGTGCCAGCAGCCAGAGACAGGGGACGACCTACGAGCAGTACTTC.

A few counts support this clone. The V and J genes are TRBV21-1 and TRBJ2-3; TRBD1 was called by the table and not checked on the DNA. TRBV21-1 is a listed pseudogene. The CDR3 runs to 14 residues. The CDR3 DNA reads TGTGCCAGCAGCTCACAGGGCGGCACAGATACGCAGTATTTT. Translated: CASSSQGGTDTQYF.

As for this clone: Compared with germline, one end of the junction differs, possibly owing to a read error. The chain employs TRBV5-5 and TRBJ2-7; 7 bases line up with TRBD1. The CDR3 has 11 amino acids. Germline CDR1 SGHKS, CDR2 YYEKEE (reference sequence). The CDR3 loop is CASGRSGQNRF. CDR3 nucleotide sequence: TGTGCCAGCGGACGATCGGGACAGAATCGCTTC.

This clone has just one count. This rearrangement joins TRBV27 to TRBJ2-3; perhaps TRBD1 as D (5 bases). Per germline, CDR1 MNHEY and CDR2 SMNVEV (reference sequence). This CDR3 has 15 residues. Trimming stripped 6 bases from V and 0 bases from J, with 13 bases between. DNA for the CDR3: TGTGCCAGCAGCTCCCAGGGTAGGAGCACAGATACGCAGTATTTT. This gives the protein CASSSQGRSTDTQYF.

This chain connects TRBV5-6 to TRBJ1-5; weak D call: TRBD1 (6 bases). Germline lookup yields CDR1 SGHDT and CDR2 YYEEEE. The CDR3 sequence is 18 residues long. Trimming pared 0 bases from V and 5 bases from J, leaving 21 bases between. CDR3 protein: CASSLAAPTAGADQPQHF. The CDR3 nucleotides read TGTGCCAGCAGCTTGGCGGCACCAACGGCGGGGGCGGATCAGCCCCAGCATTTT.

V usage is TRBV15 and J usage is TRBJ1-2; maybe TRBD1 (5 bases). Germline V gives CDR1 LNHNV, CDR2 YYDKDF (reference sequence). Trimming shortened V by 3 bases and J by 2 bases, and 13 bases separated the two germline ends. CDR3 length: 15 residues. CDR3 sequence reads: CATSSARVSNYGYTF. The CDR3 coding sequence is TGTGCCACCAGCAGTGCCAGGGTTTCAAACTATGGCTACACCTTC.

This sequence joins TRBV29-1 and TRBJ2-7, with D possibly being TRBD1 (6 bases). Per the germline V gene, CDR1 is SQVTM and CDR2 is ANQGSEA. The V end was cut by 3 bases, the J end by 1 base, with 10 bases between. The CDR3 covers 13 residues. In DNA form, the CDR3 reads TGCAGCGTTGAGACAGGTGGTTCCTACGAGCAGTACTTC. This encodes CSVETGGSYEQYF.

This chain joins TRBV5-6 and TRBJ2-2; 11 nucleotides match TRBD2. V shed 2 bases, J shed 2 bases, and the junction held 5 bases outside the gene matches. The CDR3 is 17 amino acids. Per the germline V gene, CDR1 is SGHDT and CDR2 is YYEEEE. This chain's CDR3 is CASSFPSGGQNTGELFF. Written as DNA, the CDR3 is TGTGCCAGCAGCTTCCCTAGCGGGGGGCAAAACACCGGGGAGCTGTTTTTT.

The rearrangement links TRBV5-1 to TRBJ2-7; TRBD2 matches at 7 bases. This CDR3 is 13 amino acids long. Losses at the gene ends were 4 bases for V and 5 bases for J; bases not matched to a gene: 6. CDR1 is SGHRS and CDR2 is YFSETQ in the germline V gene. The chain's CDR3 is CASSATTSDEQYF. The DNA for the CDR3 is TGCGCCAGCAGCGCCACCACTAGCGACGAGCAGTACTTC.

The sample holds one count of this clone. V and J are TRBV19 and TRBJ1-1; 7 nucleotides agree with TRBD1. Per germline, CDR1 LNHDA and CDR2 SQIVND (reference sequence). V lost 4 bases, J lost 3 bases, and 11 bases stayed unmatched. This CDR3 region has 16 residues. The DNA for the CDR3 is TGTGCCAGTAGTAGGGACCCCAGGGGGTCCGACACTGAAGCTTTCTTT. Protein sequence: CASSRDPRGSDTEAFF.

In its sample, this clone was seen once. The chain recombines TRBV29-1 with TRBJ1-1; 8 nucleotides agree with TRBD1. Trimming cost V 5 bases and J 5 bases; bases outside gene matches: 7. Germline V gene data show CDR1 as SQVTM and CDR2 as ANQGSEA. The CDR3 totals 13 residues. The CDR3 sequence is CSVNQGARTEAFF. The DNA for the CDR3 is TGCAGCGTTAACCAGGGGGCTCGAACTGAAGCTTTCTTT.

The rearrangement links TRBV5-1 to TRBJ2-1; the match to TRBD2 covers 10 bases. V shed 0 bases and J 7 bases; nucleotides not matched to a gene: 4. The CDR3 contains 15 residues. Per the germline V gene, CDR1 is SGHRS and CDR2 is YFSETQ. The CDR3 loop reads CASSLGAGGPNEQFF. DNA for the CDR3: TGCGCCAGCAGCTTGGGAGCGGGGGGGCCGAATGAGCAGTTCTTC.

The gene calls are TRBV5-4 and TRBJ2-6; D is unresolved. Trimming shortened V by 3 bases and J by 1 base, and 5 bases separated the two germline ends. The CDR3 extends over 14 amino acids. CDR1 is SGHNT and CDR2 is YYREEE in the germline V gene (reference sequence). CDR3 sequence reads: CASSYKSGANVLTF. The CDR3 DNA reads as TGTGCCAGCAGCTACAAATCTGGGGCCAACGTCCTGACTTTC.

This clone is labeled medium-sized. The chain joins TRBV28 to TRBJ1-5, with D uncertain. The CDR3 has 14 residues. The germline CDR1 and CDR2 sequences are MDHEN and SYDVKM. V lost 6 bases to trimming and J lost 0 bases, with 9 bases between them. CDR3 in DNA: TGTGCCAGCAGAGGAGAGATTAGCAATCAGCCCCAGCATTTT. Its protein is CASRGEISNQPQHF.

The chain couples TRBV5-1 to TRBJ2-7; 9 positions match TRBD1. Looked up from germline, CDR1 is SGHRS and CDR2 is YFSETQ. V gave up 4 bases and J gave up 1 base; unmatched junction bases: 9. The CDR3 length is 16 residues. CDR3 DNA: TGCGCCAGCAGCATACTAGGACAGGGGACATCCTACGAGCAGTACTTC. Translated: CASSILGQGTSYEQYF.

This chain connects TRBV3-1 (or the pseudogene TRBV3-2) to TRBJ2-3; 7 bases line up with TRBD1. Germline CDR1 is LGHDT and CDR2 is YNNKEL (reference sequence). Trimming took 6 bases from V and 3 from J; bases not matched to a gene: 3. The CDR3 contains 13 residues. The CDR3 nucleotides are TGTGCCAGCAGAAAACAGGGGACAGATACGCAGTATTTT. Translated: CASRKQGTDTQYF.

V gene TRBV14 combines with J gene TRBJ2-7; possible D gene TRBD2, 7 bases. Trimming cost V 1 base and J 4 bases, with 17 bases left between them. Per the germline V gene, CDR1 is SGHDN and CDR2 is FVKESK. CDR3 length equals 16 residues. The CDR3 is CASSQVVGGARYEQYF. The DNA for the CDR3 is TGTGCCAGCAGCCAAGTCGTTGGGGGGGCCCGGTACGAGCAGTACTTC.

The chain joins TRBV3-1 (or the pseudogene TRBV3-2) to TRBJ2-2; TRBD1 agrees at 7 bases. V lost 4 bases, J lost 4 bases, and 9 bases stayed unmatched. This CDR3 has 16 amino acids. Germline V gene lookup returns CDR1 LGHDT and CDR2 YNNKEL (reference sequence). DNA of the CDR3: TGTGCCAGCAGCCCTCCGGGACAGCCGCTCACCGGGGAGCTGTTTTTT. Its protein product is CASSPPGQPLTGELFF.